These 8 T cell receptor beta chains share one sample of origin, sequenced in a study of blood T cell repertoires in COVID-19. Generated by immunoSEQ multiplex PCR, the TCRdb table keeps only in-frame clones and is missing some. Of more than 85,000 clones listed, roughly 88% are singletons. The sequenced material came from peripheral blood. The source of these receptors is a woman of 80 years or more with acute or convalescent COVID-19.

The sample holds a few counts of this clone. The gene calls are TRBV5-1 and TRBJ2-3; 7 nucleotides match TRBD2. The CDR3 totals 13 residues. V dropped 5 bases and J dropped 4; count of bases not matched to a gene: 4. Germline V gives CDR1 SGHRS, CDR2 YFSETQ. The CDR3 DNA reads TGCGCCAGCAGTGCGGGGGACTCAGATACGCAGTATTTT. Translated: CASSAGDSDTQYF.

This clone was counted once. The rearrangement uses TRBV3-1 (or the pseudogene TRBV3-2) and TRBJ1-5; TRBD1 might be the D (6 bases). Per germline, CDR1 LGHDT and CDR2 YNNKEL (reference sequence). This CDR3 has 16 amino acids. V dropped 1 base and J dropped 9 bases, with 19 bases sitting between them. The CDR3 DNA follows: TGTGCCAGCAGCCAAGGGGTTGGGGGCATTCAATCGCCCCAGCATTTT. Residues: CASSQGVGGIQSPQHF.

The V and J genes are TRBV2 and TRBJ1-1; the D is unclear. Trimming pared 3 bases from V and 0 bases from J, leaving 8 bases between. The CDR3 covers 14 residues. Per the germline V gene, CDR1 is SNHLY and CDR2 is FYNNEI. CDR3 in amino acids: CASSERGLNTEAFF. The CDR3 DNA reads as TGTGCCAGCAGTGAGAGAGGGCTGAACACTGAAGCTTTCTTT.

V and J are TRBV7-2 and TRBJ1-3, with a tentative D call TRBD1 (5 bases). Per the germline V gene, CDR1 is SGHTA and CDR2 is FQGNSA. Trimming took off 5 bases at V and 0 bases at J, with 14 bases between the two ends. This CDR3 contains 16 residues. Here the CDR3 reads CASSPGKGFSGNTIYF. The CDR3, as DNA: TGTGCCAGCAGCCCAGGGAAGGGCTTCTCTGGAAACACCATATATTTT.

The rearrangement uses TRBV23-1 and TRBJ1-1; D might be TRBD1 (5 bases). TRBV23-1 is assigned to the ORF class and has an uncertain function. CDR3 length equals 19 residues. Trimming took 0 bases from V and 7 from J, leaving 27 bases between them. The CDR3 sequence: CASSQSGRGRHGSRGEAFF. The DNA of the CDR3 is TGCGCCAGCAGTCAATCAGGGCGGGGCAGGCATGGGAGTCGGGGTGAAGCTTTCTTT.

The chain has TRBV29-1 and TRBJ2-1; D might be TRBD2 (6 bases). Trimming took off 3 bases at V and 9 bases at J, with 18 bases between the two ends. The CDR3 runs to 14 residues. Germline V gene lookup returns CDR1 SQVTM and CDR2 ANQGSEA. CDR3 region: CSVDSGLPGSEQFF. The CDR3 DNA follows: TGCAGCGTTGATTCGGGACTCCCGGGGAGTGAGCAGTTCTTC.

The table lists this clone with a few counts. The chain links TRBV15 to TRBJ1-1, with 10 bases aligning to TRBD1. The CDR3 extends over 17 amino acids. Germline loops: CDR1 LNHNV, CDR2 YYDKDF (reference sequence). With 1 base clipped from V and 4 bases from J, the junction kept 9 bases outside the gene matches. This CDR3 is CATSRGPPGTGATEAFF. CDR3 sequence (DNA): TGTGCCACCAGCAGAGGCCCCCCCGGGACAGGGGCCACTGAAGCTTTCTTT.

The gene calls are TRBV6-2 or TRBV6-3 and TRBJ2-5; tentatively, D is TRBD2 (6 bases). V shed 4 bases and J shed 2 bases, with 20 bases lying between them. Germline loops: CDR1 MNHEY, CDR2 SVGEGT. The CDR3 contains 17 residues. The CDR3 is CASSSQSGRRGQETQYF. The CDR3 nucleotides read TGTGCCAGCAGTTCCCAATCCGGTAGGCGGGGACAAGAGACCCAGTACTTC.